This T cell receptor (beta chain) was sequenced for a study of shared clonotypes between healthy human individuals. The study drew all its donors from Caucasian adults living in Nashville, Tennessee. Study outcomes and limitations: What rarefaction showed was incomplete sorted-subset sequencing despite large depth.

This clone showed up just once. Its antigen is undetermined. Germline-derived CDR1 and CDR2 are ENHRY and SYGVKD. Trimming cost V 4 bases and J 3 bases, with 8 bases left between them. The CDR3 has 13 residues. Each subset's genomic DNA was shared equally among a number of immunoSEQ plates. As handled by the study authors: ImmunoSEQ supplied junction-only sequences lacking quality scores, so filtering was different. This table comes from immunoSEQ multiplex PCR, and its TCRdb copy is limited to in-frame clones, with some not included. The V and J calls and clone size are taken from that table; D and trimming were inferred from the DNA. The table lists 2.5 million or so clones, approximately 94% of them singletons, with over 0.12% in the top ten.

The chain links TRBV10-3 to TRBJ2-3; D remains unclear. Source material: naive CD4+ T cells sorted from blood. Regarding subset: CD45RA+ positively selected. The sequence was obtained from a man younger than 35 in good health. CDR3 region: CAISGLKTDTQYF. The DNA of the CDR3 is TGTGCCATCAGTGGGTTAAAGACAGATACGCAGTATTTT.